This section outlines one T cell receptor beta chain sequence together with its context. Germline V CDR1 and CDR2: SGHDT, YYEEEE. The CDR3 contains 15 residues. The ends lost 1 base at V and 0 bases at J; junction bases unmatched: 2. The data originate from a study of blood T cell repertoires in COVID-19. For the study at large: Spain, Italy and the United States supplied samples that represented acute and convalescent COVID-19. Nucleic acid was either cDNA or gDNA, and it came from T cells, B-cell-depleted T cells, or PBMCs.

Original processing methods: Amplified reference gene primers provided the basis for estimating nucleated cell counts. Clones were read by immunoSEQ multiplex PCR, and TCRdb kept only the in-frame ones, dropping some. The D gene and trimming were derived from the DNA, and the V and J assignments and clone size from that table. Of 200,000 to 250,000 clones listed, 86% are singletons. This receptor was obtained from a man under 40 who had recovered from COVID-19. The V call is TRBV5-6, the J call TRBJ2-5; 8 bases map to TRBD1. Input material: peripheral blood. CDR3 amino acids: CASSLRTGHQETQYF. Written as DNA, the CDR3 is TGTGCCAGCAGCTTGAGGACAGGGCACCAAGAGACCCAGTACTTC.